This T cell receptor (beta chain) was profiled in a study of cytomegalovirus exposure and HLA in healthy donors. Germline V gene sequence: CDR1 MNHNS, CDR2 SASEGT. The CDR3 totals 14 residues. The junction had 9 bases not matched to a gene; V was cut back by 8 bases and J by 5 bases. Primers included in the PCR were 60 Vbeta and 13 Jbeta primers. Repertoires were generated with immunoSEQ multiplex PCR, while TCRdb's copy carries only in-frame clones and drops some. This sample has some 98,000 clones, with under 70% found just once. This chain connects TRBV6-1 to TRBJ2-5; 9 bases are shared with TRBD1. The sequencing sample was made of PBMCs. This receptor was obtained from a man aged 50 to 59 in good health and CMV-seronegative. The CDR3 region has the DNA TGTGCCAGCTCCGACACAGGGGGCCGGGAGACCCAGTACTTC. Protein product: CASSDTGGRETQYF.